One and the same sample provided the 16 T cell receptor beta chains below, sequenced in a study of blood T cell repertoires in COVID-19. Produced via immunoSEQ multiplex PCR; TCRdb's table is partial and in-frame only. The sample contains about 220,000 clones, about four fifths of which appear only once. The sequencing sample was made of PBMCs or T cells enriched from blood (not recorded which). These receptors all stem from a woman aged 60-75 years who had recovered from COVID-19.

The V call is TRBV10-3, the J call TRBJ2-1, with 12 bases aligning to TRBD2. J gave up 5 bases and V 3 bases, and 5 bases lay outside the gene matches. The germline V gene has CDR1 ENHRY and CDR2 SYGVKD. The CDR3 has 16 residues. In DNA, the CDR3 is TGTGCCATCAGTGATAGGACTAGCGGGACTCACAATGAGCAGTTCTTC. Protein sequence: CAISDRTSGTHNEQFF.

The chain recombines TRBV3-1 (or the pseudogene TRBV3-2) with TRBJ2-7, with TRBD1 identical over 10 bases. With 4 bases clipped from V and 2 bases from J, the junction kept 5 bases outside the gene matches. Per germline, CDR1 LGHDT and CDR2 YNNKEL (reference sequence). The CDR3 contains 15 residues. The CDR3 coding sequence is TGTGCCAGCAGCCTACGGACAGGGGGAACCTACGAGCAGTACTTC. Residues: CASSLRTGGTYEQYF.

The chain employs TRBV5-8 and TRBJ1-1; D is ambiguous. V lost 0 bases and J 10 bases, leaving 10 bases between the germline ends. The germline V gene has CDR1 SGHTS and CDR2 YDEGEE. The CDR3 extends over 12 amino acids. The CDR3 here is CASSLEPERAFF. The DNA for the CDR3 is TGTGCCAGCAGCTTGGAGCCCGAGAGAGCTTTCTTT.

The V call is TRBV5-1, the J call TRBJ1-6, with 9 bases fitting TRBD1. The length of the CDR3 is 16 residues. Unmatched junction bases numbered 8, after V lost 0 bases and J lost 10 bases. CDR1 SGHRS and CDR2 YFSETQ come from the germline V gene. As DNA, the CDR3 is TGCGCCAGCAGCTTGGATTCTGGGACAGGGAGATCACCCCTCCACTTT. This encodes CASSLDSGTGRSPLHF.

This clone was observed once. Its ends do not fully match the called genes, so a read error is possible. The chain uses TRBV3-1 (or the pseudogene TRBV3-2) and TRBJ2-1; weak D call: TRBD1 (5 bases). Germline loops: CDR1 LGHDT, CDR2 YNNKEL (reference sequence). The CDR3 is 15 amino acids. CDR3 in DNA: TGTGCCAGCAGCCAAGATCAGGGCTCCCACAATGAGCAGTTCTTC. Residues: CASSQDQGSHNEQFF.

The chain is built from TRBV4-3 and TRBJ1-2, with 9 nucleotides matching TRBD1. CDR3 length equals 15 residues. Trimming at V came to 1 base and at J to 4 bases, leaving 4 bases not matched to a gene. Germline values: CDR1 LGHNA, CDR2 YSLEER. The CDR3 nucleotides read TGCGCCAGCAGCCAAGCGGGACAGGGCTTCTATGGCTACACCTTC. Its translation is CASSQAGQGFYGYTF.

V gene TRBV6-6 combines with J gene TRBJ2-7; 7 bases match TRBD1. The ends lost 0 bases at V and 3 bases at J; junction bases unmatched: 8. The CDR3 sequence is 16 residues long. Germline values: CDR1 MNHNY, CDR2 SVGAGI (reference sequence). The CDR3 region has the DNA TGTGCCAGCAGTTACTCATCCTGGGACAGCAGCTACGAGCAGTACTTC. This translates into CASSYSSWDSSYEQYF.

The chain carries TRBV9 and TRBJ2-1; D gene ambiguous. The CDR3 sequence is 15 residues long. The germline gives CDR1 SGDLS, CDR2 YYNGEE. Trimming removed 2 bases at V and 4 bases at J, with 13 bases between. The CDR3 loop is CASSVGSQSYNEQFF. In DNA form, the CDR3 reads TGTGCCAGCAGCGTTGGTAGCCAATCATACAATGAGCAGTTCTTC.

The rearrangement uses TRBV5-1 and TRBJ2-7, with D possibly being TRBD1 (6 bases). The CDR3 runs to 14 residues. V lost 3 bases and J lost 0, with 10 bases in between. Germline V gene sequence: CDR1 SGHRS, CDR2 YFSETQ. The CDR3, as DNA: TGCGCCAGCAGCTGGACAGCATCCTCCTACGAGCAGTACTTC. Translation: CASSWTASSYEQYF.

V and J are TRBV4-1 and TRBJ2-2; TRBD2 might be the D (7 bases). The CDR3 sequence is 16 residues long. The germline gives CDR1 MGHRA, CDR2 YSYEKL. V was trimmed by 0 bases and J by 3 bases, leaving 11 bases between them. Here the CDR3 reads CASSQEGGPHTGELFF. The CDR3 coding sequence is TGCGCCAGCAGCCAAGAGGGGGGGCCCCACACCGGGGAGCTGTTTTTT.

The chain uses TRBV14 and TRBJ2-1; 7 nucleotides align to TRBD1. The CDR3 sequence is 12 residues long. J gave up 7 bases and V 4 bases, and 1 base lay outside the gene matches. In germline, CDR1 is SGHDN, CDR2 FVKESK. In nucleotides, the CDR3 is TGTGCCAGCAGCCTGACAGGGAATGAGCAGTTCTTC. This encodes CASSLTGNEQFF.

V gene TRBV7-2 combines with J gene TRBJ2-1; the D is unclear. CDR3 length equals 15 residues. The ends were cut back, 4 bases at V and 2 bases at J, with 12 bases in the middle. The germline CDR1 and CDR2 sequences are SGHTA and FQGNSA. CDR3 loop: CASSSPVRAYNEQFF. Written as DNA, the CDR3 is TGTGCCAGCAGCTCCCCCGTTCGGGCCTACAATGAGCAGTTCTTC.

Written as DNA, the CDR3 is TGTGCCAGCAGCCCGAACCGCATACTAGCGGAGACCGGGGAGCTGTTTTTT. The encoded protein is CASSPNRILAETGELFF. This rearrangement joins TRBV7-3 to TRBJ2-2; TRBD2 matches at 8 bases. The V and J ends lost 5 bases and 5 bases, in that order; junction bases with no gene match: 13. The CDR3 consists of 17 residues. The germline V gene has CDR1 SGHTA and CDR2 FQGTGA.

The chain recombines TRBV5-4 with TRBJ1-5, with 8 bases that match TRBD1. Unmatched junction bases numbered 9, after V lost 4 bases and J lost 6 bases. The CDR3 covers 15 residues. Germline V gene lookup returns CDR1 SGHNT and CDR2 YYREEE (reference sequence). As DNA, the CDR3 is TGTGCCAGCAGCCCCGGGACAGGAACAGGTCAGCCCCAGCATTTT. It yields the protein CASSPGTGTGQPQHF. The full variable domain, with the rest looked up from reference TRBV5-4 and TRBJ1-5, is ETGVTQSPTHLIKTRGQQVTLRCSSQSGHNTVSWYQQALGQGPQFIFQYYREEENGRGNFPPRFSGLQFPNYSSELNVNALELDDSALYLCASSPGTGTGQPQHFGDGTRLSIL.

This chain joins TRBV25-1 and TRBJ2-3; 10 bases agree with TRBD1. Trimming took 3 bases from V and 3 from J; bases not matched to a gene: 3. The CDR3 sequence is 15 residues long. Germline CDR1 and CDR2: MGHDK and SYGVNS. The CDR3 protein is CASSEPGQGTDTQYF. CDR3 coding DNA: TGTGCCAGCAGTGAGCCGGGACAGGGGACAGATACGCAGTATTTT.

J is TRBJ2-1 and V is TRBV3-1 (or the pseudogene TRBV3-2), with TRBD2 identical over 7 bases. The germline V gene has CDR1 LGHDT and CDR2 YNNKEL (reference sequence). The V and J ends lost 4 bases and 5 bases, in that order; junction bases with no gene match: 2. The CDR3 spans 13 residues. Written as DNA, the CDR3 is TGTGCCAGCAGCCGGACTAGGGACAATGAGCAGTTCTTC. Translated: CASSRTRDNEQFF.